A single T cell receptor (beta chain) is shown here with its context. The specificity of this receptor is unknown. Within one base of it there is no much larger clone, and no base qualities were kept. This entry is derived from a study of T cell clonotyping in hematopoietic cell transplantation (dated by TCRdb to about 2021). Regarding the complete study: The study collected some 140 blood samples from approximately 35 consecutive transplant recipients and their related donors. Patients were recruited between late 2015 and January 2017 and followed until late 2020 or death.

TCR beta CDR3 regions were amplified from genomic DNA with the immunoSEQ assay, a bias-controlled multiplex PCR using V- and J-specific primers. A second PCR step added a proprietary barcode and Illumina adapter sequences to the CDR3 amplicons. CDR3 libraries were sequenced on an Illumina MiSeq instrument. In the authors' own workflow: immunoSEQ Analyzer 3.0 was used for export and quality control, with R Bioconductor and Immunarch used for downstream analyses. Repertoire metrics were calculated using only productive rearrangements within the normalized downsampled data set. Clonotypes larger than 5 templates in the normalized cohort were defined as pathologically expanded. Repertoire diversity was measured with the Inverse Simpson Index. CMV-specificity analyses were carried out on the non-normalized data set to capture all clonotypes. Sourced from immuneACCESS, this table was stored by TCRdb with only in-frame sequences that have V and J called. A share of the clones is absent; for the studies checked, an unresolved V gene accounts for under half, and the remainder has no known explanation. V, J and clone size derive from that table, while D and trimming were established from the DNA sequence. A total of 10,000 to 11,000 clones appear in this sample, around 90% of them only once. 38% of the sample is held by the ten biggest clonotypes.

Including cysteine and phenylalanine, the CDR3 has 15 amino acids. Only the CDR3 part of the read is kept: 45 bases, read in frame from the first base. In the germline V gene, CDR1 corresponds to SGHTA and CDR2 to FQGNSA. Trimming takes 4 bases from V and 6 bases from J, and the germline ends sit 18 bases apart. Results the study describes overall, beyond this receptor: The sample size was limited and the cells went unsorted, which meant the CD4 and CD8 repertoire contributions could not be told apart. After transplant, TCR diversity in recipients dropped, and pathologically expanded clonotypes climbed progressively between day 30 and day 180. Inverse Simpson Index values from donors and from recipients before transplant predicted broader TCR repertoire diversity after transplant. Just a small fraction of recipient repertoires overlapped with donor repertoires, and more than 95% appeared de novo at the given depth.

Reading the label with the study, this specimen's time point is: 180 days after allo-HCT. Blood from recipients was drawn about 28 days before transplant and again at days 30, 100 and 180 after transplant. Nuclei Lysis Solution was used to extract genomic DNA from fresh or cryopreserved unfractionated peripheral blood mononuclear cells. The rearrangement combines TRBV7-2 with TRBJ1-2, with the D gene not clear enough to name. The sample was PBMCs, taken 180 days after allogeneic stem cell transplant. The clonotype was recovered from a male patient aged 60 to 75 who had an allogeneic stem cell transplant from an unrelated donor, so the T cells may come from the graft donor. Some clones in this sample may be carry-over from other donors' samples. The CDR3 reads as follows: CASSSQGPVPDGYTF. Read as DNA, the sequence is TGTGCCAGCAGCTCACAAGGTCCTGTACCCGATGGCTACACCTTC.